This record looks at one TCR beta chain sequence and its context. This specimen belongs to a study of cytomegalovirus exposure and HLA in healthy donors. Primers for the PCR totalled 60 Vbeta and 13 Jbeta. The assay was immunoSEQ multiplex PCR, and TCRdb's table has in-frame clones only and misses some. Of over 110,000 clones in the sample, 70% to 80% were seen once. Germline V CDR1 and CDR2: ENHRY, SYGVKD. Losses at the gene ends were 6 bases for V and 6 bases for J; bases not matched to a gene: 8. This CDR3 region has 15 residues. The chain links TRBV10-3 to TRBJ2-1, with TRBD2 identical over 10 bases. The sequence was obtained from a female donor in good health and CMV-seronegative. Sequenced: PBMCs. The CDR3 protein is CAISTGTSAGNEQFF. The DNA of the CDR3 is TGTGCCATCAGCACCGGGACTAGCGCGGGCAATGAGCAGTTCTTC.